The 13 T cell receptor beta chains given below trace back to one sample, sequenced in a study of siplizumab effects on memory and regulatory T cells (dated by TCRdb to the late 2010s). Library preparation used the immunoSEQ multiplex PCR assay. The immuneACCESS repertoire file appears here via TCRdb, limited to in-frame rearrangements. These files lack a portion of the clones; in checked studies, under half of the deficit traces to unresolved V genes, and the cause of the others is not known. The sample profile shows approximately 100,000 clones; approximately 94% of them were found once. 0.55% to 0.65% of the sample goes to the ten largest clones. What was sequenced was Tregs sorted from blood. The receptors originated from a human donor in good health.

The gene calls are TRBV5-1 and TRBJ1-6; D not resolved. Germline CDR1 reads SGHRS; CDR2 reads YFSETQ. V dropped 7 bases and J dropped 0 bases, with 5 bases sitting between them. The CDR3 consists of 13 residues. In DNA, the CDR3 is TGCGCCAGCTGTTCCTCCTATAATTCACCCCTCCACTTT. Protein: CASCSSYNSPLHF.

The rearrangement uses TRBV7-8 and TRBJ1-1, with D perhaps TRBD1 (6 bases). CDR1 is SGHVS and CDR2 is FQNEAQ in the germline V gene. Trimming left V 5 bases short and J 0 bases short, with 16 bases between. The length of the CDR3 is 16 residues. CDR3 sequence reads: CASSPRMTGLNTEAFF. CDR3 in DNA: TGTGCCAGCAGCCCAAGAATGACAGGATTGAACACTGAAGCTTTCTTT. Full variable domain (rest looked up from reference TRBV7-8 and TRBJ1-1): GAGVSQSPRYKVAKRGQDVALRCDPISGHVSLFWYQQALGQGPEFLTYFQNEAQLDKSGLPSDRFFAERPEGSVSTLKIQRTQQEDSAVYLCASSPRMTGLNTEAFFGQGTRLTVV.

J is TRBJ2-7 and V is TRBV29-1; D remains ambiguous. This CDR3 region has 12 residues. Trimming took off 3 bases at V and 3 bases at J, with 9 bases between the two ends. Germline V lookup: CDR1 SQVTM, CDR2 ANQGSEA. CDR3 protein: CSVDSPGYEQYF. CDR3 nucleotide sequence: TGCAGCGTTGACTCGCCGGGCTACGAGCAGTACTTC.

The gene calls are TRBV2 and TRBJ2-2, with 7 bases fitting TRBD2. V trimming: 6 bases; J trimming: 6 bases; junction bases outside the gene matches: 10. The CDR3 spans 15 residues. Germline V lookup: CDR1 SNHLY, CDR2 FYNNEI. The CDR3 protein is CASSLKTSFPGELFF. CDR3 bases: TGTGCCAGCAGCCTAAAGACTAGCTTCCCCGGGGAGCTGTTTTTT.

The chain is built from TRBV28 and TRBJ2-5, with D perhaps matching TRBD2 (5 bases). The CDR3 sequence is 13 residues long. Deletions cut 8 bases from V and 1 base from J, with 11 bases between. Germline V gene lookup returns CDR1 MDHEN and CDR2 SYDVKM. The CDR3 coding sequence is TGTGCCAGCGGCTTGCGGGCCCAAGAGACCCAGTACTTC. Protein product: CASGLRAQETQYF.

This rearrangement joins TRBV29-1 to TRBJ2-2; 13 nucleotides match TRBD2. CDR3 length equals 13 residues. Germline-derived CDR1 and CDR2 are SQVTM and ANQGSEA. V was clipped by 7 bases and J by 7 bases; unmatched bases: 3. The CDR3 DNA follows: TGCAGCGCTGGGACTAGCGGGATCGGGGAGCTGTTTTTT. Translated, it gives CSAGTSGIGELFF.

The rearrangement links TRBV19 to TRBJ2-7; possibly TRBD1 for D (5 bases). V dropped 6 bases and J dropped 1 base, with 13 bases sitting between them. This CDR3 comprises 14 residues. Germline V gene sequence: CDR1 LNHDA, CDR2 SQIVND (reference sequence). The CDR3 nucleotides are TGTGCCAGTAGCCCCAGGGTGGATTCCTACGAGCAGTACTTC. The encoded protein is CASSPRVDSYEQYF. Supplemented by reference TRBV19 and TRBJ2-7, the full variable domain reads DGGITQSPKYLFRKEGQNVTLSCEQNLNHDAMYWYRQDPGQGLRLIYYSQIVNDFQKGDIAEGYSVSREKKESFPLTVTSAQKNPTAFYLCASSPRVDSYEQYFGPGTRLTVT.

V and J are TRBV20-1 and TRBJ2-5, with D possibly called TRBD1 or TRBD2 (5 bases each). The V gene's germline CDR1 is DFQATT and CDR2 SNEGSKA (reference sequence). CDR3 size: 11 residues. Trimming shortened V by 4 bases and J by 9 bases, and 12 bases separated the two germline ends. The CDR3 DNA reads TGCAGTGCTAAGGCGCCGGGGCCCCAGTACTTC. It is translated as CSAKAPGPQYF.

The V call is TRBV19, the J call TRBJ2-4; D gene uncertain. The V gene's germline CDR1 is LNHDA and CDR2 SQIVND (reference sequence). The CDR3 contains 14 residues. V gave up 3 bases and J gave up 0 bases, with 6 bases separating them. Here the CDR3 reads CASSMTLAKNIQYF. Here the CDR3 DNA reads TGTGCCAGTAGTATGACATTAGCCAAAAACATTCAGTACTTC. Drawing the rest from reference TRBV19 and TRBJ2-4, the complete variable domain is DGGITQSPKYLFRKEGQNVTLSCEQNLNHDAMYWYRQDPGQGLRLIYYSQIVNDFQKGDIAEGYSVSREKKESFPLTVTSAQKNPTAFYLCASSMTLAKNIQYFGAGTRLSVL.

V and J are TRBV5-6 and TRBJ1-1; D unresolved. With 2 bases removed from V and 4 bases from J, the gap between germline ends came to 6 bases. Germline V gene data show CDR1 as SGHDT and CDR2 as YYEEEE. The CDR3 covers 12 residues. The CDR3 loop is CASSFFGTEAFF. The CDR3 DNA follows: TGTGCCAGCAGCTTTTTCGGCACTGAAGCTTTCTTT.

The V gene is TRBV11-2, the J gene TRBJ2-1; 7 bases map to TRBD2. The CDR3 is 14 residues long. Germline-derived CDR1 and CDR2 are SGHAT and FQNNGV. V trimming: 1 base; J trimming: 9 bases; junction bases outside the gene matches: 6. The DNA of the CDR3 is TGTGCCAGCAGCTTAGTCGCGGGGAGGGTTGAGCAGTTCTTC. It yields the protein CASSLVAGRVEQFF.

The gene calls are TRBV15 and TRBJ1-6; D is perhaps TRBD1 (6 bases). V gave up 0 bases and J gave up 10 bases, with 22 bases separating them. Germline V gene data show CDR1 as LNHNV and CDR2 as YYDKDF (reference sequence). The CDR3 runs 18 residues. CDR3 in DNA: TGTGCCACCAGCAGAGATCTGTGGGCCGCAGGGGTGGACTCACCCCTCCACTTT. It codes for CATSRDLWAAGVDSPLHF.

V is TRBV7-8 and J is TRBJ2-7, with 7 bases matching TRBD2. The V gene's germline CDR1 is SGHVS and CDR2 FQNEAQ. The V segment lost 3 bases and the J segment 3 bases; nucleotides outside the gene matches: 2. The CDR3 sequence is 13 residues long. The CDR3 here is CASSFASGYEQYF. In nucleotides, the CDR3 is TGTGCCAGCAGCTTCGCTAGCGGCTACGAGCAGTACTTC.